This is a list of T cell receptor beta chains from one sample in a study of CDR3 diversity in severe acne. One entry per CDR3 protein results from TCRdb running MiXCR on the PCR reads. The data hold approximately 97,000 distinct CDR3 sequences, with 51% observed a single time. The sequenced sample consisted of blood. These receptors came from a male donor with acne. CDR3s include the opening cysteine and the closing phenylalanine or tryptophan. The order of the fields is clone size, J gene, D gene, V gene, CDR3 DNA, CDR3 protein. The D gene is left open where the match is weak. Only some rows state a clone size, as once, few, many or a class for expanded clones.

clone size: many
J gene: TRBJ1-1
D gene: -
V gene: TRBV7-9
CDR3 DNA: TGTGCCAGCACTCCAGGGAGTTCCCTTGAAGCTTTCTTT
CDR3 protein: CASTPGSSLEAFF

clone size: -
J gene: TRBJ1-2
D gene: -
V gene: TRBV25-1
CDR3 DNA: -
CDR3 protein: CACSASMKSYGYTF

clone size: -
J gene: TRBJ2-5
D gene: -
V gene: TRBV12-3/TRBV12-4
CDR3 DNA: TGTGCCAGCAGTGAACTCCCGGGACTCTCGGCACCCCTCCACCTTGGGAATGGGACCCAGTACTTC
CDR3 protein: CASSELPGLSAPLHLGNGTQYF

clone size: -
J gene: TRBJ1-6
D gene: -
V gene: TRBV2
CDR3 DNA: TGTGCCAGCAAGAAGGGTGCGAATTCACCCCTCCACTTT
CDR3 protein: CASKKGANSPLHF

clone size: few
J gene: TRBJ1-2
D gene: -
V gene: TRBV27
CDR3 DNA: TGTGCCAGCAGTTTCACAGGTGGGCACTATGGCTACACCTTC
CDR3 protein: CASSFTGGHYGYTF

clone size: many
J gene: TRBJ1-1
D gene: -
V gene: TRBV7-3
CDR3 DNA: TGTGCCAGCAGCTTAACGTTTGAGGCGGGGATCACTGAAGCTTTCTTT
CDR3 protein: CASSLTFEAGITEAFF

clone size: many
J gene: TRBJ2-1
D gene: TRBD2
V gene: TRBV14
CDR3 DNA: TGTGCCAGCAGCTTCCGAGCGGGAGGCCACAATGAGCAGTTCTTC
CDR3 protein: CASSFRAGGHNEQFF

clone size: few
J gene: TRBJ2-2
D gene: -
V gene: TRBV12-3/TRBV12-4
CDR3 DNA: TGTGCCAGCATCACCCGCGGGGAGCTGTTTTTT
CDR3 protein: CASITRGELFF

clone size: -
J gene: TRBJ2-5
D gene: TRBD2
V gene: TRBV7-9
CDR3 DNA: TGTGCCAGCAGCGGAGGGACTAAGCAAGAGACCCAGTACTTC
CDR3 protein: CASSGGTKQETQYF

clone size: many
J gene: TRBJ1-2
D gene: -
V gene: TRBV5-8
CDR3 DNA: TGTGCCAGCAGCTTGGAGGCCGCTCGGGGCTACACCTTC
CDR3 protein: CASSLEAARGYTF

clone size: -
J gene: TRBJ2-7
D gene: TRBD2
V gene: TRBV20-1
CDR3 DNA: TGCAGTGCTAGACAAAGGGCTAGCGGGAACCGCGAGCAGTACTTC
CDR3 protein: CSARQRASGNREQYF

clone size: -
J gene: TRBJ1-2
D gene: -
V gene: TRBV12-3/TRBV12-4
CDR3 DNA: TGTGCCAGCAGGGAGAGGGGGTTAGAGTATGGCTACACCTTC
CDR3 protein: CASRERGLEYGYTF

clone size: -
J gene: TRBJ2-7
D gene: -
V gene: TRBV2
CDR3 DNA: TGTGCCAGCACCCACAGGAGCTCCTACGAGCAGTACTTC
CDR3 protein: CASTHRSSYEQYF

clone size: -
J gene: TRBJ2-7
D gene: TRBD2
V gene: TRBV7-2
CDR3 DNA: TGCGCCAGCCGCGCATCGCGGGAGGGCCCCACCTACGAGCAGTACTTC
CDR3 protein: CASRASREGPTYEQYF

clone size: -
J gene: TRBJ2-5
D gene: TRBD2
V gene: TRBV4-3
CDR3 DNA: TGCGCCAGCAGTGTCGGGACTAGCGGTGAAGAGACCCAGTACTTC
CDR3 protein: CASSVGTSGEETQYF

clone size: -
J gene: TRBJ2-2
D gene: -
V gene: TRBV20-1
CDR3 DNA: TGCAGTGCTAGAGATATCGGTCGCACCGGGGAGCTGTTTTTT
CDR3 protein: CSARDIGRTGELFF

clone size: -
J gene: TRBJ2-1
D gene: -
V gene: TRBV25-1
CDR3 DNA: TGTGCCAGCAGTGTACAGGACCCTCCTTACAATGAGCAGTTCTTC
CDR3 protein: CASSVQDPPYNEQFF

clone size: -
J gene: TRBJ1-2
D gene: -
V gene: TRBV29-1
CDR3 DNA: TGCAGCGTTGAAAGTCTGCAGGGTATGGATGGCTACACCTTC
CDR3 protein: CSVESLQGMDGYTF

clone size: -
J gene: TRBJ2-3
D gene: -
V gene: TRBV12-3/TRBV12-4
CDR3 DNA: TGTGCCAGCAGTTTAGCGGAAGGCACAGATACGCAGTATTTT
CDR3 protein: CASSLAEGTDTQYF

clone size: -
J gene: TRBJ2-7
D gene: TRBD1
V gene: TRBV4-2
CDR3 DNA: TGTGCCAGCAGTGGGGGACAGGGAAACTACGAGCAGTACTTC
CDR3 protein: CASSGGQGNYEQYF

clone size: many
J gene: TRBJ2-2
D gene: -
V gene: TRBV6-4
CDR3 DNA: TGTGCCAGCAGTGACTCTGCGGCGAACACCGGGGAGCTGTTTTTT
CDR3 protein: CASSDSAANTGELFF

clone size: -
J gene: TRBJ2-3
D gene: TRBD2
V gene: TRBV3-1
CDR3 DNA: TGTGCCAGCAGCCAAGTCACGGGGGGGCCAGAAGATACGCAGTATTTT
CDR3 protein: CASSQVTGGPEDTQYF

clone size: -
J gene: TRBJ1-3
D gene: -
V gene: TRBV2
CDR3 DNA: TGTGCCAGCAGGGGTGGAAACACCATATATTTT
CDR3 protein: CASRGGNTIYF

clone size: many
J gene: TRBJ2-1
D gene: -
V gene: TRBV7-9
CDR3 DNA: TGTGCCAGCAGCTTTTTCTCCGGGAACGAGCAGTTCTTC
CDR3 protein: CASSFFSGNEQFF

clone size: -
J gene: TRBJ2-3
D gene: TRBD2
V gene: TRBV25-1
CDR3 DNA: TGTGCCAGCAGTGGTAAGGGACTAGCGGGAGGGCGGGCTGGAGATACGCAGTATTTT
CDR3 protein: CASSGKGLAGGRAGDTQYF

clone size: many
J gene: TRBJ2-5
D gene: TRBD2
V gene: TRBV29-1
CDR3 DNA: TGCAGCGTTGTGGCGGGAGGGCAAGAGACCCAGTACTTC
CDR3 protein: CSVVAGGQETQYF

clone size: -
J gene: TRBJ2-2
D gene: -
V gene: TRBV7-9
CDR3 DNA: TGTGCCAGCAGCTTATCAAGCTCCGGGGAGCTGTTTTTT
CDR3 protein: CASSLSSSGELFF

clone size: -
J gene: TRBJ2-7
D gene: -
V gene: TRBV28
CDR3 DNA: TGTGCCAGCAGCTATGAACTCCTTGACTACGAGCAGTACTTC
CDR3 protein: CASSYELLDYEQYF

clone size: few
J gene: TRBJ1-6
D gene: -
V gene: TRBV27
CDR3 DNA: TGTGCCAGCGGATTTTCACCCCTCCACTTT
CDR3 protein: CASGFSPLHF

clone size: few
J gene: TRBJ2-3
D gene: TRBD1
V gene: TRBV27
CDR3 DNA: TGTGCCAGCAGCCCGGGACAGGGGACGAATACGCAGTATTTT
CDR3 protein: CASSPGQGTNTQYF

clone size: -
J gene: TRBJ2-3
D gene: TRBD1
V gene: TRBV11-2
CDR3 DNA: TGTGCCAGCAGCTTCAGGGGGAGAAGCACAGATACGCAGTATTTT
CDR3 protein: CASSFRGRSTDTQYF

clone size: -
J gene: TRBJ1-5
D gene: TRBD1
V gene: TRBV7-9
CDR3 DNA: TGTGCCAGCACCTTAGGACAGGATAGCAATCAGCCCCGGCATTTT
CDR3 protein: CASTLGQDSNQPRHF

clone size: medium-sized
J gene: TRBJ2-1
D gene: TRBD2
V gene: TRBV7-2
CDR3 DNA: TGTGCCAGCAGCTTGTGGACTAGCGGGAGTGGTGAGCAGTTCTTC
CDR3 protein: CASSLWTSGSGEQFF

clone size: few
J gene: TRBJ2-5
D gene: TRBD2
V gene: TRBV5-5
CDR3 DNA: TGTGCCAGCAGCACCGGACTAGCGGGAGCGGAGACCCAGTACTTC
CDR3 protein: CASSTGLAGAETQYF

clone size: -
J gene: TRBJ1-2
D gene: TRBD1
V gene: TRBV25-1
CDR3 DNA: TGTGTCAGCAGTGACAGGGTCGTCGGGGGCGCCGGCTACACCTTC
CDR3 protein: CVSSDRVVGGAGYTF

clone size: many
J gene: TRBJ2-7
D gene: -
V gene: TRBV4-1
CDR3 DNA: TGCGCCAGCAGCCAACCCTCGCGGACCTACGAGCAGTACTTC
CDR3 protein: CASSQPSRTYEQYF

clone size: -
J gene: TRBJ1-1
D gene: -
V gene: TRBV10-3
CDR3 DNA: TGTGCCGTCACCCGTGGGGGTACCGCTGCTGAAGCTTTCTTT
CDR3 protein: CAVTRGGTAAEAFF

clone size: -
J gene: TRBJ2-3
D gene: TRBD2
V gene: TRBV2
CDR3 DNA: TGTGCCAGCAGTGAGAGCGGGATAACAGATACGCAGTATTTT
CDR3 protein: CASSESGITDTQYF

clone size: -
J gene: TRBJ1-3
D gene: -
V gene: TRBV12-3/TRBV12-4
CDR3 DNA: TGTGCCAGCAGTTACGGGGGAAACACCATATATTTT
CDR3 protein: CASSYGGNTIYF

clone size: -
J gene: TRBJ2-5
D gene: TRBD2
V gene: TRBV24-1
CDR3 DNA: TGTGCCACTTCGGCGGGCGGGGGAGAGACCCAGTACTTC
CDR3 protein: CATSAGGGETQYF

clone size: many
J gene: TRBJ2-2
D gene: -
V gene: TRBV9
CDR3 DNA: TGTGCCAGCAGCGACCGGGCTGGGCCCACCGGGGAGCTGTTTTTT
CDR3 protein: CASSDRAGPTGELFF

clone size: medium-sized
J gene: TRBJ2-3
D gene: -
V gene: TRBV20-1
CDR3 DNA: TGCAGTGCTGAGGAGGGGAACACAGATACGCAGTATTTT
CDR3 protein: CSAEEGNTDTQYF

clone size: many
J gene: TRBJ2-7
D gene: -
V gene: TRBV7-3
CDR3 DNA: TGTGCCAGCAGCTTAACAGGGATGGGCGAGCAGTACTTC
CDR3 protein: CASSLTGMGEQYF

clone size: -
J gene: TRBJ1-1
D gene: -
V gene: TRBV27
CDR3 DNA: TGTGCCAGCAGTTCTGGACCGGGGGTCACTGAAGCTTTCTTT
CDR3 protein: CASSSGPGVTEAFF

clone size: -
J gene: TRBJ2-7
D gene: -
V gene: TRBV29-1
CDR3 DNA: TGCAGCGTTGAATCCCGCCCCTACGAGCAGTACTTC
CDR3 protein: CSVESRPYEQYF

clone size: many
J gene: TRBJ2-1
D gene: -
V gene: TRBV14
CDR3 DNA: TGTGCCAGCAGCCAAGTCCGTCAGAAATACAATGAGCAGTTCTTC
CDR3 protein: CASSQVRQKYNEQFF

clone size: many
J gene: TRBJ1-5
D gene: -
V gene: TRBV5-6
CDR3 DNA: TGTGCCAGCAGCTTGGCCTCAGTCGGGGAGCCCCAGCATTTT
CDR3 protein: CASSLASVGEPQHF

clone size: few
J gene: TRBJ2-3
D gene: TRBD2
V gene: TRBV6-6
CDR3 DNA: TGTGCCAGCAGATCTAGCGGGGGGGCCCTCACAGATACGCAGTATTTT
CDR3 protein: CASRSSGGALTDTQYF

clone size: few
J gene: TRBJ2-5
D gene: TRBD2
V gene: TRBV15
CDR3 DNA: TGTGCCACCAGCAGAGATCAACTAGCGGGCACCGATCAAGAGACCCAGTACTTC
CDR3 protein: CATSRDQLAGTDQETQYF

clone size: -
J gene: TRBJ2-7
D gene: -
V gene: TRBV7-4
CDR3 DNA: TGTGCCAGCAGCCTCGGTCCCGAGCAGTACTTC
CDR3 protein: CASSLGPEQYF

clone size: -
J gene: TRBJ2-2
D gene: -
V gene: TRBV9
CDR3 DNA: TGTGCCAGCAGCGTGTCCGGGACTCGCACCGGGGAGCTGTTTTTT
CDR3 protein: CASSVSGTRTGELFF

clone size: -
J gene: TRBJ2-6
D gene: TRBD1
V gene: TRBV7-2
CDR3 DNA: TGTGCCAGCAGCTGCGGACAGGGCCCATACTCAACCTCTGGGGCCAACGTCCTGACTTTC
CDR3 protein: CASSCGQGPYSTSGANVLTF

clone size: -
J gene: TRBJ2-7
D gene: -
V gene: TRBV25-1
CDR3 DNA: TGTGCCAGCAGTGAGGGGAACCGTCGGTACTTC
CDR3 protein: CASSEGNRRYF

clone size: few
J gene: TRBJ1-6
D gene: -
V gene: TRBV7-2
CDR3 DNA: TGTGCCAGCAGCTTAATGGAGGGAGGAAATTCACCCCTCCACTTT
CDR3 protein: CASSLMEGGNSPLHF

clone size: few
J gene: TRBJ2-7
D gene: TRBD2
V gene: TRBV20-1
CDR3 DNA: TGCAGTGGGGCTAGGGCTAGCGGGTCCTACGAGCAGTACTTC
CDR3 protein: CSGARASGSYEQYF